This record looks at one TCR beta chain sequence and its context. What it binds is not known. This sample was taken from a study of cytomegalovirus exposure and HLA in healthy donors. Researchers ran the PCR with 60 Vbeta and 13 Jbeta primers. Assay used: immunoSEQ multiplex PCR; TCRdb lists only in-frame clones, some missing. The table has about 190,000 clones, about 80% seen once. Whole-study results and caveats: Later genetic work tied a missense DCLRE1C variant to beta-chain V and J trimming. Among immune exposure information, only CMV serostatus was available. In an earlier analysis, about 87% or about 30%: the productive usage of most TCR beta V segments.

The germline CDR1 and CDR2 sequences are KGHSY and FQNENV. The CDR3 runs 16 residues. Trimming removed 4 bases at V and 0 bases at J, with 13 bases between. Sequenced input: PBMCs. This TCR derives from a boy younger than 18 in good health and CMV-seronegative. This chain connects TRBV16 to TRBJ1-5; possibly TRBD1 for D (5 bases). CDR3 sequence reads: CASSPRGGNSNQPQHF. CDR3 DNA sequence: TGTGCCAGCAGCCCCCGCGGGGGGAATAGCAATCAGCCCCAGCATTTT.